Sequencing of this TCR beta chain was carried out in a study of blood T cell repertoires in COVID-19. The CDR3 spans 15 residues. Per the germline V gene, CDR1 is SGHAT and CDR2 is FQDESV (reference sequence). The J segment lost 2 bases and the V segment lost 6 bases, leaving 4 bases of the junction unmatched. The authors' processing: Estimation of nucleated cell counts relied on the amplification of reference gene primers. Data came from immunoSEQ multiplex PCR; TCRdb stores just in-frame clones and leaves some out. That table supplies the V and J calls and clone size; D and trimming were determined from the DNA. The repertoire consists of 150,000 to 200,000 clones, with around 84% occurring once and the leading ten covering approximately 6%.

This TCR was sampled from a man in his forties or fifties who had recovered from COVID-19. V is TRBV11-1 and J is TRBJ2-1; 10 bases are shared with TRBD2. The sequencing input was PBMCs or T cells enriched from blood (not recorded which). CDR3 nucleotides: TGTGCCAGCAGTCGCACTAGCGGGACCTACAATGAGCAGTTCTTC. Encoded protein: CASSRTSGTYNEQFF.